This T cell receptor (beta chain) is drawn from a study of T cell responses to AZD1222 COVID-19 vaccine. Study-level points and caveats: White British ancestry dominated among donors, who included more females, and clonal diversity was possibly underestimated. Sampling captured repertoires only after the peak T cell response.

On this clone itself: No antigen is known for it.

The V and J ends lost 3 bases and 7 bases, in that order; junction bases with no gene match: 7. Per the germline V gene, CDR1 is LNHDA and CDR2 is SQIVND (reference sequence). The length of the CDR3 is 15 residues. Using immunoSEQ multiplex PCR, the repertoire was profiled, and TCRdb retains in-frame clones only, with some absent. The sample consists of around 160,000 clones, about 81% of them appearing once. This sequence was found in an adult in good health. This material consisted of peripheral blood, taken on day 0 of MenACWY control vaccination. This chain links TRBV19 with TRBJ1-5; 9 positions agree with TRBD1. The CDR3 DNA reads TGTGCCAGTAGTATTAGTACAGGGGGCTTCCAGCCCCAGCATTTT. This gives the protein CASSISTGGFQPQHF. The whole variable domain, remainder taken from reference TRBV19 and TRBJ1-5, is DGGITQSPKYLFRKEGQNVTLSCEQNLNHDAMYWYRQDPGQGLRLIYYSQIVNDFQKGDIAEGYSVSREKKESFPLTVTSAQKNPTAFYLCASSISTGGFQPQHFGDGTRLSIL.